The 28 T cell receptor beta chains reported below all come from one sample, sequenced in a study of T cells in Graves' hyperthyroidism and ophthalmopathy. RNA transcripts yielded amplified TCR beta CDR3 regions. During a first-round RT-PCR of the TCR CDR3, the HTBI primer set was used. TCRdb reprocessed the multiplex PCR reads via MiXCR and lists one record per CDR3 protein. The sample lists 500,000 to 650,000 distinct CDR3 sequences, just under 20% occurring once. Input material: blood. The origin of the receptors is a man aged 40-50 years with Graves' ophthalmopathy.

The V call is TRBV10-1, the J call TRBJ1-1; D is undetermined. CDR3 length: 13 amino acids. The germline V gene encodes CDR1 WNHNN and CDR2 SYGVQD (reference sequence). V lost 6 bases and J 2 bases, leaving 10 bases between the germline ends. CDR3: CASSLKINTEAFF. The CDR3 region has the DNA TGCGCCAGCAGCCTCAAGATAAACACTGAAGCTTTCTTT.

This clonotype was seen repeatedly, ten times or more. In DNA form, the CDR3 reads TGTGCCAGCCTCCTAGCGGGAGGGAATTACAATGAGCAGTTCTTC. Amino acids: CASLLAGGNYNEQFF. The V gene is TRBV28, the J gene TRBJ2-1, with 12 bases identical to TRBD2. The germline gives CDR1 MDHEN, CDR2 SYDVKM. CDR3 size: 15 residues. Trimming cost V 8 bases and J 4 bases; bases outside gene matches: 6.

About this clonotype: This may be a read error: a much more frequent sequence differs by one nucleotide. This chain uses TRBV6-1 with TRBJ2-1; TRBD2 matches 9 bases. V lost 9 bases and J lost 10; bases outside the gene matches: 13. Germline V gene lookup returns CDR1 MNHNS and CDR2 SASEGT. This CDR3 has 14 amino acids. Written as DNA, the CDR3 is TGTGCCAGTGGCGGGACTAGCCTTGTGGAGGAGCAGTTCTTC. Protein product: CASGGTSLVEEQFF.

Only a few counts were recorded for this clonotype. V and J are TRBV25-1 and TRBJ1-2; TRBD1 matches 10 bases. CDR3 length: 14 amino acids. J was trimmed by 4 bases and V by 3 bases; bases with no gene match: 2. The V gene's germline CDR1 is MGHDK and CDR2 SYGVNS. The CDR3 is CASSEGTGAYGYTF. As DNA, the CDR3 is TGTGCCAGCAGTGAGGGGACAGGGGCCTATGGCTACACCTTC.

This chain connects TRBV10-3 to TRBJ1-3; no reliable D call. The CDR3 runs 14 residues. The germline V and J ends were trimmed by 2 bases and 0 bases, with 5 bases remaining between them. Germline V lookup: CDR1 ENHRY, CDR2 SYGVKD. The CDR3 region is CAISEPGSGNTIYF. The CDR3, as DNA: TGTGCCATCAGTGAGCCAGGCTCTGGAAACACCATATATTTT.

The gene calls are TRBV19 and TRBJ1-4; no clear D gene. This CDR3 region has 15 residues. Germline V gene sequence: CDR1 LNHDA, CDR2 SQIVND (reference sequence). The ends were cut back, 5 bases at V and 0 bases at J, with 10 bases in the middle. CDR3 in amino acids: CASSSSGTTNEKLFF. The CDR3 DNA reads TGTGCCAGTAGTTCTAGCGGGACAACTAATGAAAAACTGTTTTTT.

The chain has TRBV4-2 and TRBJ2-7; D is unresolved. V lost 0 bases, J lost 2 bases, and 2 bases lay in between. Germline V gene sequence: CDR1 LGHNA, CDR2 YNFKEQ. The CDR3 sequence is 12 residues long. The CDR3 bases are TGTGCCAGCAGCCAAGATCCCTACGAGCAGTACTTC. Translating gives CASSQDPYEQYF.

This clonotype occurred many times. The chain is built from TRBV7-2 and TRBJ2-7, with a tentative D call TRBD1 (5 bases). Trimming removed 5 bases at V and 2 bases at J, with 16 bases between. CDR1 is SGHTA and CDR2 is FQGNSA in the germline V gene. This CDR3 is 15 amino acids long. The CDR3 loop reads CASSRTGVSPYEQYF. The DNA for the CDR3 is TGTGCCAGCAGCAGAACAGGAGTAAGTCCCTACGAGCAGTACTTC.

This clonotype has a count of ten or more. One end of the junction varies from germline; a read error may be responsible. The CDR3 DNA follows: TGCAGTGCCAGAGGAGGGGGGATGGGCTACGAGCAGTACTTC. Protein: CSARGGGMGYEQYF. The V and J genes are TRBV20-1 and TRBJ2-7, with D perhaps being TRBD1 or TRBD2 (6 bases each). The length of the CDR3 is 14 residues. Germline V gene lookup returns CDR1 DFQATT and CDR2 SNEGSKA (reference sequence).

This clonotype was seen ten or more times. The chain links TRBV30 to TRBJ1-1, with 8 bases identical to TRBD1. The ends lost 4 bases at V and 11 bases at J; junction bases unmatched: 6. Germline values: CDR1 GTSNPN, CDR2 SVGIG (reference sequence). The CDR3 covers 11 residues. CDR3 residues: CAWNTGQDAFF. The DNA for the CDR3 is TGTGCCTGGAACACGGGACAGGATGCTTTCTTT.

The rearrangement links TRBV7-7 to TRBJ2-3, with D tentatively TRBD1 or TRBD2 (6 bases each). Looked up from germline, CDR1 is SSHAT and CDR2 is FNYEAQ (reference sequence). The CDR3 contains 13 residues. CDR3 DNA sequence: TGTGCTAGCGGTCCGACAGGCGCAGATACGCAGTATTTT. This codes for CASGPTGADTQYF.

In this sample, this clonotype turned up many times. V and J are TRBV9 and TRBJ1-2, with TRBD1 as a possible D gene (5 bases). Trimming took 0 bases from V and 8 from J, leaving 17 bases between them. The CDR3 contains 15 residues. The germline V gene has CDR1 SGDLS and CDR2 YYNGEE. CDR3 DNA: TGTGCCAGCAGCGTAGAGGGCAGGGCCGTTACCGGCTACACCTTC. Translated: CASSVEGRAVTGYTF.

This clonotype was recorded a few times. The gene calls are TRBV19 and TRBJ1-2; D is ambiguous. Germline CDR1 is LNHDA and CDR2 is SQIVND (reference sequence). V lost 6 bases and J lost 8, with 16 bases in between. CDR3 length: 13 residues. The CDR3 sequence: CASRPAGKGGYTF. Written as DNA, the CDR3 is TGTGCCAGTAGACCCGCCGGTAAGGGCGGCTACACCTTC.

The chain links TRBV5-1 to TRBJ2-2; tentatively, D is TRBD1 (6 bases). Germline CDR1 and CDR2: SGHRS and YFSETQ. The CDR3 is 16 amino acids. The V end was cut by 2 bases, the J end by 1 base, with 12 bases between. The CDR3 is CASSFRQGQNTGELFF. CDR3 nucleotides: TGCGCCAGCAGCTTTAGGCAGGGGCAGAACACCGGGGAGCTGTTTTTT.

This clonotype was found many times. This chain connects TRBV12-3 or TRBV12-4 to TRBJ1-6, with D unresolved. CDR3 length: 12 amino acids. The germline V and J ends were trimmed by 6 bases and 8 bases, with 8 bases remaining between them. In nucleotides, the CDR3 is TGTGCCAGCAGATTCGTTCATTCACCCCTCCACTTT. Translated, it gives CASRFVHSPLHF.

The table lists this clonotype with many counts. The rearrangement uses TRBV3-1 and TRBJ2-7; the D call may be TRBD1 or TRBD2 (5 bases each). Per the germline V gene, CDR1 is LGHDT and CDR2 is YNNKEL (reference sequence). Trimming took 8 bases from V and 0 from J, leaving 14 bases between them. This CDR3 has 14 residues. The CDR3 coding sequence is TGTGCCAGCCCCGGGCCAGGGACCTCCTACGAGCAGTACTTC. It translates to CASPGPGTSYEQYF.

This clonotype was detected a few times. The V call is TRBV6-1, the J call TRBJ2-2; no firm D call. There are 16 residues in the CDR3. Germline CDR1 reads MNHNS; CDR2 reads SASEGT. V dropped 6 bases and J dropped 0 bases, with 14 bases sitting between them. CDR3 DNA: TGTGCCAGCAGGGCGAAGACACCTTCGAACACCGGGGAGCTGTTTTTT. Protein: CASRAKTPSNTGELFF.

This clonotype was observed a few times. The V and J genes are TRBV12-3 or TRBV12-4 and TRBJ1-2; maybe TRBD1 (5 bases). V lost 3 bases to trimming and J lost 9 bases, with 17 bases between them. This CDR3 comprises 14 residues. The CDR3 region has the DNA TGTGCCAGCAGTTTGTCCGGCAGGGAAAGAAGCTACACCTTC. Protein product: CASSLSGRERSYTF.

Many counts were recorded for this clonotype. Relative to the germline gene, one junction end is altered; a read error may explain this. The chain combines TRBV5-1 with TRBJ1-1; the match to TRBD1 covers 7 bases. The CDR3 covers 14 residues. The germline gives CDR1 SGHRS, CDR2 YFSETQ. CDR3 DNA sequence: TGTGCCAGCAGTATCGGGACAGCGAACACTGAAGCTTTCTTT. This codes for CASSIGTANTEAFF.

The gene calls are TRBV28 and TRBJ2-3; 7 nucleotides align to TRBD2. The CDR3 sequence is 16 residues long. Germline V gene sequence: CDR1 MDHEN, CDR2 SYDVKM. J was trimmed by 0 bases and V by 3 bases; bases with no gene match: 6. This CDR3 reads CASSFSSRGSTDTQYF. In nucleotides, the CDR3 is TGTGCCAGCAGTTTTTCCTCGCGGGGGAGCACAGATACGCAGTATTTT.

This clonotype was seen a few times. This chain links TRBV4-2 with TRBJ2-1, with D maybe TRBD2 (6 bases). This CDR3 is 16 amino acids long. Germline CDR1 reads LGHNA; CDR2 reads YNFKEQ. The V end was cut by 2 bases, the J end by 4 bases, with 15 bases between. CDR3 sequence: CASSQIRGGKYNEQFF. The CDR3, as DNA: TGTGCCAGCAGCCAAATAAGAGGCGGGAAATACAATGAGCAGTTCTTC.

The chain couples TRBV5-1 to TRBJ2-7, with a weak D call TRBD2 (6 bases). Trimming removed 6 bases from V and 2 bases from J, with 18 bases in between. CDR1 SGHRS and CDR2 YFSETQ come from the germline V gene. This CDR3 spans 15 amino acids. DNA of the CDR3: TGCGCCAGCACACACTCTGTGGGGGAGGCCTACGAGCAGTACTTC. Translation: CASTHSVGEAYEQYF.

The chain joins TRBV2 to TRBJ2-5; 7 bases align to TRBD1. The V segment lost 6 bases and the J segment 5 bases; nucleotides outside the gene matches: 9. This CDR3 comprises 14 residues. The germline V gene has CDR1 SNHLY and CDR2 FYNNEI. CDR3 sequence reads: CASSLTGPQETQYF. CDR3 bases: TGTGCCAGCAGCTTGACAGGGCCCCAGGAGACCCAGTACTTC. The full variable domain, its missing parts supplied by reference TRBV2 and TRBJ2-5, is EPEVTQTPSHQVTQMGQEVILRCVPISNHLYFYWYRQILGQKVEFLVSFYNNEISEKSEIFDDQFSVERPDGSNFTLKIRSTKLEDSAMYFCASSLTGPQETQYFGPGTRLLVL.

This clonotype appeared a few times. V usage is TRBV5-1 and J usage is TRBJ2-5, with D unclear. The CDR3 consists of 14 residues. Trimming pared 4 bases from V and 5 bases from J, leaving 15 bases between. Germline V gene lookup returns CDR1 SGHRS and CDR2 YFSETQ. CDR3 protein: CASSQTPSQETQYF. The CDR3 DNA sequence: TGCGCCAGCAGCCAGACCCCTTCCCAGGAGACCCAGTACTTC.

This clonotype was detected a few times. The J gene is TRBJ2-3, the V gene TRBV29-1; maybe TRBD1 (5 bases). The CDR3 extends over 16 amino acids. CDR1 and CDR2 from the germline V gene are SQVTM and ANQGSEA. Trimming cost V 5 bases and J 5 bases, with 23 bases left between them. CDR3 in DNA: TGCAGCGTTACCACCCACCCAACAGGTTCTGGAGATACGCAGTATTTT. Translation: CSVTTHPTGSGDTQYF.

V usage is TRBV27 and J usage is TRBJ2-1, with D unclear. Trimming removed 6 bases at V and 7 bases at J, with 10 bases between. The CDR3 contains 12 residues. CDR1 and CDR2 (germline): MNHEY, SMNVEV (reference sequence). Here the CDR3 reads CASRGWGNEQFF. In DNA, the CDR3 is TGTGCCAGCAGGGGGTGGGGTAATGAGCAGTTCTTC.

The CDR3 region is CASSFSTEAFF. The CDR3 bases are TGTGCCAGCAGCTTTTCCACTGAAGCTTTCTTT. This chain links TRBV5-5 with TRBJ1-1, with D unclear. V shed 2 bases and J shed 4 bases, with 3 bases lying between them. Germline lookup yields CDR1 SGHKS and CDR2 YYEKEE (reference sequence). The CDR3 length is 11 residues.

This clonotype was counted many times. The V call is TRBV7-2, the J call TRBJ2-1; TRBD1 is a possible D gene (9 bases). Looked up from germline, CDR1 is SGHTA and CDR2 is FQGNSA. Trimming pared 6 bases from V and 8 bases from J, leaving 26 bases between. The CDR3 is 17 amino acids. The CDR3 bases are TGTGCCAGCAGACCCGGGACAGGGATCGGACTAGCATATGAGCAGTTCTTC. Residues: CASRPGTGIGLAYEQFF.